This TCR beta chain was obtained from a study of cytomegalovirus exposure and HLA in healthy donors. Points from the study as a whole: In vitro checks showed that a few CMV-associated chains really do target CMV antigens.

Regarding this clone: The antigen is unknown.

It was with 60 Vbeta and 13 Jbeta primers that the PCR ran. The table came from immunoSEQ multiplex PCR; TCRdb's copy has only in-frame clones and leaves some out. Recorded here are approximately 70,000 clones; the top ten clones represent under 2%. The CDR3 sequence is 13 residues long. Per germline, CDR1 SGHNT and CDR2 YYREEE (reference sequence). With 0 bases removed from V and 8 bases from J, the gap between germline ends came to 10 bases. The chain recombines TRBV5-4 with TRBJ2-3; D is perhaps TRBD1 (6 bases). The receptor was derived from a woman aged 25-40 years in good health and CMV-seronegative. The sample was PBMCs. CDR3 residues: CASSLGGPRTQYF. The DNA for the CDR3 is TGTGCCAGCAGCTTGGGGGGGCCACGTACGCAGTATTTT.